This TCR beta chain was retrieved from a study of cytomegalovirus exposure and HLA in healthy donors (TCRdb year 2017). Broadly, across the study: According to an earlier analysis of around 600 of the donors, some 170 million T cells yielded 117 million unique TCR beta sequences and roughly 280 Gb of sequence data. An early release covering around 630 HLA-typed donors comprised approximately 300 gigabases of sequencing data and about 90 million unique TCR sequences. Of the approximately 400 genotyped donors, over 80% were placed in the genetic ancestry cluster associated with self-reported Caucasian donors. The aim of the study was to test whether cataloging public T cell receptors could identify signatures of past pathogen exposure. The study profiled the T cell repertoires of 500 to 800 subjects by immunosequencing and related them to cytomegalovirus serostatus. Besides the first cohort of 666 subjects, a separate validation cohort made up of about 120 different subjects was used. The study combined high-throughput TCR immunosequencing, statistical association of individual TCRs with disease status, and machine learning to predict cytomegalovirus infection status. A later analysis re-analyzed previously published TCR beta repertoires from roughly 600 donors and added high-resolution HLA genotyping to study TCR occurrence patterns. In the later analysis, no new phenotypic data were used to find candidate immune exposures; instead, reliance was placed on TCR beta sequences and their occurrence across donors. An earlier analysis of several hundred of the donors used high-throughput TCR beta sequencing to judge whether each TCR beta V gene segment behaved as functional or pseudogenic. Donor age, sex, ethnicity and CMV serostatus were compiled alongside the repertoire data. Genome-wide SNP genotypes for about three fifths of the roughly 700 donors were used in a later genetic analysis, which treated that subset as a discovery cohort. Every discovery cohort repertoire had been produced on one sequencing platform. HLA typing covered class I and class II loci at four-digit resolution. The number of donors typed differed by locus, with about 629-630 for A, B, C, DRB1 and DQB1, 522 for DQA1, 606 for DPA1, and over 400 for DPB1. Four to six DR-DQ haplotypes were handled as single units for association and clustering, since linkage in the cohort was strong. On average, roughly 250,000 unique TCR beta nucleotide sequences were sequenced per donor among some 420 genotyped donors of the cohort, with roughly 18% of those sequences being non-productive.

The library was prepared using the immunoSEQ multiplex PCR assay. The multiplex PCR relied on a mix of 60 forward primers for TCR Vbeta segments and 13 reverse primers for TCR Jbeta segments. Amplification of the CDR3 region of rearranged TCR beta genes was performed with a multiplex PCR assay on genomic DNA. On the Illumina HiSeq System, the amplified TCR beta libraries were sequenced as 87-base-pair reads. The paper's data handling went like this. Across the 500 to 850 repertoires, a later analysis counted about 81 million unique TCR beta chains, around 11 million of which were shared by at least two donors. Raw reads were error-corrected and collapsed into unique sequences with a nearest-neighbor algorithm that merged closely related sequences to remove PCR and sequencing errors. To assign V, D and J gene segments, CDR3 sequences were aligned to IMGT reference sequences. For a sequence to be retained, at least a six-nucleotide match to both a V gene segment and a J gene segment was required. Rearrangements were called productive when the CDR3 lacked stop codons and stayed in frame with V and J; all others were non-productive. CDR3 was defined by IMGT convention, running from the second conserved V-encoded cysteine to the conserved J-encoded phenylalanine. In an earlier analysis of 587 of the donors, sequences lacking an unambiguous match to a single V gene segment were excluded. In an earlier analysis of approximately 560 of the donors, a V segment was called functional when productive rearrangements were above 56.7%, and segregating when the standard deviation between donors exceeded 5%. A statistical classification framework was built for diagnosing cytomegalovirus status from the catalog of TCR beta chain sequences. V and J gene assignment, in a later analysis, came from comparing TCR nucleotide sequences with IMGT/GENE-DB human TR gene sequences. The TCRdist pipeline was used in a later analysis to assign CDR3 sequences and most-parsimonious VDJ recombination scenarios. In a later analysis, every TCR beta chain was defined by the combination of its CDR3 amino acid sequence and its V-gene family, and reads without a unique V-gene family were dropped. In a later analysis, some 600 highly shared, low-generation-probability nucleotide sequences were removed to address suspected cross-contamination and a sequencing artifact. A later analysis calculated a clonal expansion index for each public chain from normalized within-repertoire ranks of inferred template counts. A later analysis computed generation probabilities with a VDJ recombination model fitted to out-of-frame rearrangements, and checked the results against IGoR. In a later analysis, hypergeometric tests were used to score TCR-TCR, TCR-HLA and TCR-CMV co-occurrence, with a repertoire-size bias correction applied to TCR pairs. False discovery rates were estimated in a later analysis by permuting HLA or CMV assignments 20 times. In a later analysis, co-occurring TCRs were grouped using DBSCAN, with TCRdist sequence similarity added in when clustering inside HLA-allele-positive subsets. For co-occurrence clustering, repertoires with fewer than 30,000 or more than 120,000 public chains were excluded, along with five repertoires with anomalous nucleotide sharing. Drawn from immuneACCESS, this table holds only the in-frame rearrangements with V and J called that TCRdb kept. Clones are partly lost; checked studies trace under half to an unresolved V gene and leave the rest unexplained. That table supplies the V and J calls and clone size; D and trimming were determined from the DNA. This sample has about 150,000 clones in its table, and under 80% of those were observed once. The ten largest make up approximately 2.3% of the sample.

The cohort consisted of hundreds of healthy bone marrow donors. Cohort members were all nominally healthy when sampled, although unrecorded immune exposures were likely present. The donor was CMV seronegative and was included in the group of a few hundred seronegative cohort members. Every donor gave a peripheral blood sample, and the peripheral blood mononuclear cells from that sample were used for TCR beta sequencing. The Qiagen DNeasy Blood Extraction Kit was used to extract genomic DNA from the blood cell samples. The research as a whole found: In vitro tests confirmed that a few of the cytomegalovirus-associated TCR beta chains recognize cytomegalovirus antigens. When HLA alleles, especially DR and DQ, strongly co-occurred, TCR associations were difficult to assign to individual alleles. Broadly in line with IMGT annotations, most TCR beta V segments showed up in productive rearrangements about 87% or about 30% of the time in an earlier analysis of 587 of the donors. The study gave a list of 150 to 200 TCR beta chains associated with cytomegalovirus. In a later analysis, several top co-occurrence clusters were reported to appear linked to parvovirus B19, influenza, CMV and Epstein-Barr virus. According to a later analysis, most CMV-associated TCR beta chains appeared to be HLA-restricted, and the HLA associations seemed to be driven largely by CMV exposure. Because HLA typing was unavailable for some donors at each locus, only the typed subset was used in association tests. A cluster of highly shared sequence variants was judged likely to represent a technical artifact of the sequencing pipeline. It was suggested by the authors that the approach could potentially be generalized to other disease states and immunological phenotypes. The only immune exposure information available for the cohort was CMV serostatus. A later analysis found that HLA-associated TCR beta chains were more clonally expanded and had lower generation probabilities than equally common non-associated chains. Cytomegalovirus status was reported to be diagnosed by the classifier with high specificity and sensitivity in both the original and validation cohorts. Because counts were too low, approximately 18 rarely observed V segments, including chromosome 9 orphons, were excluded from the earlier analysis of several hundred of the donors. Linkage disequilibrium might explain the correlated functional status among segregating V segments, but an unknown experimental factor could not be excluded. V-gene and J-gene trimming of TCR beta chains was associated with a missense DCLRE1C variant in a later genetic analysis, and the association was replicated in an independent cohort. A further reported finding was that TCR beta sequences accurately predicted the HLA-A and HLA-B alleles for most subjects in the first cohort. Across donors, most TCR sequences were observed very rarely, whereas some public TCRs were present in many individuals. Some IMGT-functional V segments, including TRBV6-2 and TRBV6-3, could not be distinguished by the 87-base-pair reads and were therefore excluded. Specific HLA alleles were associated with about 17,000 TCR beta sequences at a false discovery rate of 0.05 in a later analysis. Roughly uniform sequencing depth across donors was assumed in presence/absence analyses, although this assumption may not hold. Only TCR beta chains were sequenced in this cohort, and the absence of alpha or paired-chain data limited detectable features. In a later analysis, TCR association rates were found to vary across HLA loci, with the most associated TCRs seen for DRB1 alleles and the fewest for HLA-C alleles. In a later genetic analysis, fewer N-insertions in productive TCRs were reported among donors in an Asian-associated ancestry cluster than the roughly 700-donor mean.

Cut back by 6 bases and 8 bases, the V and J ends lie 17 bases apart. CDR1 and CDR2, per the germline V gene (reference sequence), are SGHKS and YYEKEE. The CDR3 holds 13 amino acids from the cysteine to the phenylalanine. Left in the record is the CDR3 DNA by itself, 39 bases read in frame from the first base. For this clone: Its antigen target is currently unknown. Within one base of it there is no much larger clone, and no base qualities were kept.

The sequenced material came from PBMCs. The V and J genes are TRBV5-5 and TRBJ1-2; the D gene identity is not certain. The TCR sequence derives from a young man in good health and CMV-seronegative. CDR3 reads: CASTQSRGVGYTF. The DNA sequence is as follows: TGTGCCAGCACCCAAAGTCGGGGAGTAGGCTACACCTTC.